These 27 T cell receptor beta chains originate from one sample sequenced in a study of vaccination effects on CD4 cells after COVID-19. Their antigen targets remain unknown. Measured with immunoSEQ multiplex PCR; TCRdb has only the in-frame clones, and not every one. The sample holds under 40,000 clones; about 70% are singletons and the top ten take approximately 3.8%. Isolating CD4+ T cells followed 9 to 10 days of culture. The specimen comprised CD4+ T cells from PBMCs cultured without peptide, sampled before COVID-19 vaccination. These receptors all stem from a human donor who received a COVID-19 vaccine.

The gene calls are TRBV4-1 and TRBJ2-3; 8 bases are shared with TRBD1. CDR3 size: 15 residues. The V and J ends lost 4 bases and 3 bases, in that order; junction bases with no gene match: 6. The germline gives CDR1 MGHRA, CDR2 YSYEKL. The CDR3 reads CASSPLDRETDTQYF. As DNA, the CDR3 is TGCGCCAGCAGCCCCCTGGACAGGGAGACAGATACGCAGTATTTT.

This chain joins TRBV2 and TRBJ2-2; 7 bases line up with TRBD2. The length of the CDR3 is 13 residues. V trimming: 7 bases; J trimming: 1 base; junction bases outside the gene matches: 0. Germline CDR1 reads SNHLY; CDR2 reads FYNNEI. The CDR3 DNA reads TGTGCCAGCAAGCGGGAGAACACCGGGGAGCTGTTTTTT. Amino acid sequence: CASKRENTGELFF.

J is TRBJ1-5 and V is TRBV7-2; TRBD1 agrees at 8 bases. The trim removed 2 bases at V and 1 base at J, leaving 1 base unmatched. The CDR3 has 15 residues. Germline CDR1 SGHTA, CDR2 FQGNSA. The CDR3 here is CASSLQGASNQPQHF. DNA for the CDR3: TGTGCCAGCAGCTTACAGGGGGCCAGCAATCAGCCCCAGCATTTT. Full variable domain (outside the CDR3, taken from reference TRBV7-2 and TRBJ1-5): GAGVSQSPSNKVTEKGKDVELRCDPISGHTALYWYRQSLGQGLEFLIYFQGNSAPDKSGLPSDRFSAERTGGSVSTLTIQRTQQEDSAVYLCASSLQGASNQPQHFGDGTRLSIL.

V is TRBV24-1 and J is TRBJ1-3, with D unresolved. The CDR3 is 13 residues long. The ends were cut back, 9 bases at V and 3 bases at J, with 11 bases in the middle. Germline loops: CDR1 KGHDR, CDR2 SFDVKD. The CDR3 DNA is TGTGCCACCGAAAGGTCAGTTGGAAACACCATATATTTT. This gives the protein CATERSVGNTIYF.

The rearrangement links TRBV12-3 or TRBV12-4 to TRBJ1-4; D unclear. The CDR3 loop spans 12 amino acids. Trimming took off 1 base at V and 8 bases at J, with 5 bases between the two ends. The CDR3 DNA is TGTGCCAGCAGTTTAGAAGGGGAAAAACTGTTTTTT. It encodes CASSLEGEKLFF.

CDR3 loop: CASSLGGSGYTF. Here the CDR3 DNA reads TGTGCCAGCAGCTTGGGAGGGAGCGGCTACACCTTC. The chain is built from TRBV5-6 and TRBJ1-2; D uncertain. CDR1 is SGHDT, CDR2 YYEEEE, per germline. There are 12 residues in the CDR3. V was clipped by 0 bases and J by 8 bases, with 8 bases between them.

The gene calls are TRBV3-1 (or the pseudogene TRBV3-2) and TRBJ2-1, with no clear D. V shed 0 bases and J shed 4 bases, with 10 bases lying between them. The CDR3 sequence is 15 residues long. Germline V gene data show CDR1 as LGHDT and CDR2 as YNNKEL (reference sequence). CDR3 bases: TGTGCCAGCAGCCAAGATACTGGTTCTTACAATGAGCAGTTCTTC. Translation gives CASSQDTGSYNEQFF.

The chain recombines TRBV10-1 with TRBJ1-6; D is possibly TRBD1 (6 bases). The CDR3 runs 15 residues. V was trimmed by 2 bases and J by 10 bases, leaving 15 bases between them. Germline loops: CDR1 WNHNN, CDR2 SYGVQD (reference sequence). Here the CDR3 reads CASSEAGGRGSPLHF. The CDR3 region has the DNA TGCGCCAGCAGTGAGGCGGGCGGCAGGGGATCACCCCTCCACTTT.

The V and J genes are TRBV3-1 (or the pseudogene TRBV3-2) and TRBJ1-2; D unclear. V lost 2 bases, J lost 1 base, and 2 bases lay in between. Germline CDR1 LGHDT, CDR2 YNNKEL (reference sequence). The CDR3 has 12 residues. CDR3 bases: TGTGCCAGCAGCCAATATAACTATGGCTACACCTTC. It is translated as CASSQYNYGYTF.

The chain couples TRBV11-2 to TRBJ2-7, with D perhaps being TRBD1 or TRBD2 (5 bases each). CDR3 length: 15 residues. The V end lost 4 bases, the J end lost 3 bases, and 16 bases lay between the germline ends. Germline assignment: CDR1 SGHAT and CDR2 FQNNGV. CDR3: CASSSTWGSGYEQYF. DNA for the CDR3: TGTGCCAGCAGCTCTACGTGGGGGAGTGGCTACGAGCAGTACTTC.

V and J are TRBV9 and TRBJ1-1, with D maybe TRBD1 (5 bases). The CDR3 length is 15 residues. Germline lookup yields CDR1 SGDLS and CDR2 YYNGEE. V lost 0 bases, J lost 1 base, and 10 bases lay in between. The CDR3 is CASSVGPGTNTEAFF. CDR3 in DNA: TGTGCCAGCAGCGTAGGCCCGGGGACGAACACTGAAGCTTTCTTT.

This rearrangement joins TRBV5-1 to TRBJ1-2; TRBD1 agrees at 7 bases. This CDR3 has 14 amino acids. Looked up from germline, CDR1 is SGHRS and CDR2 is YFSETQ. Trimming cost V 3 bases and J 0 bases; bases outside gene matches: 2. The chain's CDR3 is CASSYDRANYGYTF. Written as DNA, the CDR3 is TGCGCCAGCAGCTACGACAGGGCTAACTATGGCTACACCTTC.

This clone appeared a few times. This CDR3 is also generated by other DNA sequences in the sample. This chain joins TRBV5-4 and TRBJ2-5; D call uncertain. V was trimmed by 0 bases and J by 5 bases, leaving 14 bases between them. Germline lookup yields CDR1 SGHNT and CDR2 YYREEE (reference sequence). This CDR3 comprises 15 residues. The DNA of the CDR3 is TGTGCCAGCAGCTTGGTGGGCGGTCGTCGGGAGACCCAGTACTTC. It encodes CASSLVGGRRETQYF.

The chain uses TRBV14 and TRBJ1-3, with D perhaps TRBD1 (6 bases). The V gene lost 7 bases and the J gene lost 0 bases, with 10 bases spanning the gap. The CDR3 totals 14 residues. Germline V gene data show CDR1 as SGHDN and CDR2 as FVKESK. In nucleotides, the CDR3 is TGTGCCAGCACCGGGACAAACTCTGGAAACACCATATATTTT. This sequence encodes CASTGTNSGNTIYF.

The chain couples TRBV23-1 to TRBJ2-7, with D perhaps TRBD1 (5 bases). TRBV23-1 is reported as an ORF; its role is uncertain. The CDR3 runs to 15 residues. V was clipped by 0 bases and J by 1 base, with 10 bases between them. The DNA of the CDR3 is TGCGCCAGCAGTCAATCCCCGAAGGGGTCCTACGAGCAGTACTTC. Protein product: CASSQSPKGSYEQYF.

The chain employs TRBV14 and TRBJ2-5, with a weak D call TRBD2 (5 bases). The CDR3 runs to 13 residues. V gave up 7 bases and J gave up 4 bases, with 13 bases separating them. Germline CDR1 reads SGHDN; CDR2 reads FVKESK. The CDR3 DNA reads as TGTGCCAGCAATCGGGGATTGGGAGAGACCCAGTACTTC. This gives the protein CASNRGLGETQYF. The full variable domain, its missing parts supplied by reference TRBV14 and TRBJ2-5, is EAGVTQFPSHSVIEKGQTVTLRCDPISGHDNLYWYRRVMGKEIKFLLHFVKESKQDESGMPNNRFLAERTGGTYSTLKVQPAELEDSGVYFCASNRGLGETQYFGPGTRLLVL.

The chain carries TRBV7-6 and TRBJ2-7; 13 positions match TRBD2. The J segment lost 2 bases and the V segment lost 1 base, leaving 2 bases of the junction unmatched. Germline V CDR1 and CDR2: SGHVS, FNYEAQ. The CDR3 has 16 residues. The CDR3 nucleotides read TGTGCCAGCAGCTTAGGGACTAGCGGGGGTACCTACGAGCAGTACTTC. Its protein is CASSLGTSGGTYEQYF.

This clone was counted a few times. V is TRBV2 and J is TRBJ1-4; TRBD1 matches 9 bases. Germline assignment: CDR1 SNHLY and CDR2 FYNNEI. With V trimmed by 4 bases and J by 8 bases, 2 bases remained unmatched. The CDR3 contains 13 residues. CDR3: CASSVGTGEKLFF. In DNA, the CDR3 is TGTGCCAGCAGTGTCGGGACAGGGGAAAAACTGTTTTTT.

The chain is built from TRBV19 and TRBJ2-5, with D hard to call. This CDR3 region has 13 residues. V lost 5 bases, J lost 4 bases, and 11 bases lay in between. The germline V gene has CDR1 LNHDA and CDR2 SQIVND (reference sequence). The CDR3 sequence is CASSDSGRETQYF. CDR3 coding DNA: TGTGCCAGTAGTGATTCAGGTAGAGAGACCCAGTACTTC. The full variable domain, in which reference TRBV19 and TRBJ2-5 provide the parts outside the CDR3, is DGGITQSPKYLFRKEGQNVTLSCEQNLNHDAMYWYRQDPGQGLRLIYYSQIVNDFQKGDIAEGYSVSREKKESFPLTVTSAQKNPTAFYLCASSDSGRETQYFGPGTRLLVL.

The genes are TRBV3-1 (or the pseudogene TRBV3-2) and TRBJ2-1; D gene ambiguous. Germline V gene sequence: CDR1 LGHDT, CDR2 YNNKEL (reference sequence). V lost 0 bases and J lost 2, with 8 bases in between. The CDR3 extends over 15 amino acids. The CDR3 region has the DNA TGTGCCAGCAGCCAAGAGTGGGGTCCCTACAATGAGCAGTTCTTC. It codes for CASSQEWGPYNEQFF.

Points on this clone: Within the sample, other DNA sequences also encode this same CDR3. The chain carries TRBV12-3 or TRBV12-4 and TRBJ1-5; D might be TRBD1 (6 bases). The CDR3 is made up of 13 amino acids. With 6 bases removed from V and 4 bases from J, the gap between germline ends came to 10 bases. CDR3 coding DNA: TGTGCCAGCAGGTCGACAGGAAATCAGCCCCAGCATTTT. Translation gives CASRSTGNQPQHF.

This clone has a handful of counts. Other DNA sequences in the same sample also yield this CDR3. This chain's CDR3 is CASSQEGSSYEQYF. The CDR3, as DNA: TGTGCCAGCAGCCAAGAAGGTAGCTCCTACGAGCAGTACTTC. V gene TRBV3-1 (or the pseudogene TRBV3-2) combines with J gene TRBJ2-7; D remains ambiguous. Germline V gives CDR1 LGHDT, CDR2 YNNKEL (reference sequence). The CDR3 length is 14 residues. Trimming pared 0 bases from V and 0 bases from J, leaving 6 bases between.

This clone was seen a handful of times. The chain combines TRBV2 with TRBJ1-1; no firm D call. V lost 2 bases, J lost 0 bases, and 7 bases lay in between. Germline V lookup: CDR1 SNHLY, CDR2 FYNNEI. The CDR3 has 14 residues. In DNA, the CDR3 is TGTGCCAGCAGTGAACGAAGGATGAACACTGAAGCTTTCTTT. It translates to CASSERRMNTEAFF. The entire variable domain, with the rest obtained from reference TRBV2 and TRBJ1-1, is as follows: EPEVTQTPSHQVTQMGQEVILRCVPISNHLYFYWYRQILGQKVEFLVSFYNNEISEKSEIFDDQFSVERPDGSNFTLKIRSTKLEDSAMYFCASSERRMNTEAFFGQGTRLTVV.

This clone turned up a few times. This rearrangement joins TRBV4-1 to TRBJ1-6; D perhaps matches TRBD1 (6 bases). Germline V gene lookup returns CDR1 MGHRA and CDR2 YSYEKL. Trimming shortened V by 4 bases and J by 12 bases, and 16 bases separated the two germline ends. CDR3 length equals 14 residues. This chain's CDR3 is CASSRQGFGGPLHF. The CDR3 DNA reads as TGCGCCAGCAGCCGGCAGGGGTTTGGGGGACCCCTCCACTTT.

The rearrangement uses TRBV19 and TRBJ1-5; 9 bases line up with TRBD1. The CDR3 is made up of 17 amino acids. Germline assignment: CDR1 LNHDA and CDR2 SQIVND (reference sequence). The J segment lost 5 bases and the V segment lost 4 bases, leaving 12 bases of the junction unmatched. In nucleotides, the CDR3 is TGTGCCAGTAGTACCTACCCGGAGACAGGGGGAGATCAGCCCCAGCATTTT. This sequence encodes CASSTYPETGGDQPQHF.

This chain joins TRBV4-1 and TRBJ2-6; D gene unclear. The germline V and J ends were trimmed by 0 bases and 2 bases, with 8 bases remaining between them. The V gene's germline CDR1 is MGHRA and CDR2 YSYEKL. The CDR3 is made up of 16 amino acids. The CDR3 reads CASSQDSVAGANVLTF. CDR3 sequence (DNA): TGCGCCAGCAGCCAAGACAGCGTGGCTGGGGCCAACGTCCTGACTTTC.

J is TRBJ2-3 and V is TRBV19; unclear D gene. V was trimmed by 1 base and J by 1 base, leaving 3 bases between them. Looked up from germline, CDR1 is LNHDA and CDR2 is SQIVND (reference sequence). The CDR3 runs to 13 residues. In DNA form, the CDR3 reads TGTGCCAGTAGTATAGGCGGCACAGATACGCAGTATTTT. This codes for CASSIGGTDTQYF.